Each of the 10 T cell receptor beta chains below was sequenced from the same sample in a study of T cells in Graves' hyperthyroidism and ophthalmopathy. TCR beta CDR3 region amplification was performed from RNA transcripts. HTBI primers were the set used in a first-round RT-PCR of the TCR CDR3. From the multiplex PCR reads, TCRdb called clonotypes with MiXCR, one entry per CDR3 protein. The sample has some 600,000 distinct CDR3 sequences; approximately 14% are singletons. Sequencing was performed on blood. The receptors come from a woman in her 30s with Graves' hyperthyroidism that later progressed to Graves' ophthalmopathy.

This clonotype was seen at least ten times. The gene calls are TRBV20-1 and TRBJ2-7, with 9 bases that match TRBD1. J gave up 0 bases and V 6 bases, and 6 bases lay outside the gene matches. The germline V gene has CDR1 DFQATT and CDR2 SNEGSKA (reference sequence). This CDR3 comprises 14 residues. The CDR3 DNA reads as TGCAGTGCCGCTGACAGGGGGAGCTCCTACGAGCAGTACTTC. Its translation: CSAADRGSSYEQYF.

The chain employs TRBV29-1 and TRBJ2-5; TRBD2 matches 11 bases. Germline V gene lookup returns CDR1 SQVTM and CDR2 ANQGSEA. The CDR3 consists of 16 residues. The junction had 7 bases not matched to a gene; V was cut back by 1 base and J by 3 bases. DNA for the CDR3: TGCAGCGTTGAAGGGCCGGGACTAGCGGTCGAAGAGACCCAGTACTTC. Residues: CSVEGPGLAVEETQYF.

Turning to this clonotype: A much bigger clone sits one base away, suggesting this may be a read error. The chain combines TRBV27 with TRBJ2-7; 8 nucleotides align to TRBD1. The CDR3 extends over 15 amino acids. The germline V gene has CDR1 MNHEY and CDR2 SMNVEV (reference sequence). The CDR3 reads CVSRFTGQGAHEQYF. For the CDR3, the DNA is TGTGTCAGCAGATTTACAGGACAGGGTGCCCACGAGCAGTACTTC.

This clonotype was recorded many times. The chain combines TRBV28 with TRBJ2-1; D ambiguous. Germline V gene data show CDR1 as MDHEN and CDR2 as SYDVKM. Between the trimmed V and J ends, which lost 5 bases and 0 bases, there was a span of 17 bases. The CDR3 totals 17 residues. The CDR3 protein is CASSPHVMGSSYNEQFF. DNA for the CDR3: TGTGCCAGCAGTCCCCACGTGATGGGAAGCTCCTACAATGAGCAGTTCTTC.

This clonotype was seen ten or more times. CDR3 sequence: CSLGGGFSRSEQFF. The CDR3, as DNA: TGCAGCCTCGGAGGGGGCTTTAGCAGGAGTGAGCAGTTCTTC. This sequence joins TRBV29-1 and TRBJ2-1; D may be TRBD1 (7 bases). V dropped 8 bases and J dropped 9 bases, with 23 bases sitting between them. Per germline, CDR1 SQVTM and CDR2 ANQGSEA. CDR3 length: 14 amino acids.

The chain carries TRBV15 and TRBJ1-1; 8 bases match TRBD1. Germline V gene sequence: CDR1 LNHNV, CDR2 YYDKDF (reference sequence). After removal of 2 bases from V and 4 bases from J, the junction contained 3 bases not matched to a gene. The CDR3 is made up of 14 amino acids. Here the CDR3 DNA reads TGTGCCACCAGCAGAACAGGGGGTGGCACTGAAGCTTTCTTT. It translates to CATSRTGGGTEAFF.

In this sample, this clonotype turned up many times. The chain joins TRBV6-6 to TRBJ2-5, with 10 nucleotides matching TRBD1. With 0 bases clipped from V and 5 bases from J, the junction kept 3 bases outside the gene matches. The CDR3 has 15 residues. CDR1 is MNHNY and CDR2 is SVGAGI in the germline V gene (reference sequence). The CDR3 bases are TGTGCCAGCAGTTACTCCGGGACAGGGGAGGAGACCCAGTACTTC. It specifies CASSYSGTGEETQYF.

This clonotype appeared many times. This sequence joins TRBV20-1 and TRBJ2-7; 8 positions agree with TRBD2. This CDR3 has 14 residues. Unmatched junction bases numbered 5, after V lost 4 bases and J lost 0 bases. CDR1 is DFQATT, CDR2 SNEGSKA, per germline (reference sequence). Here the CDR3 reads CSATVAGSSYEQYF. The CDR3 coding sequence is TGCAGTGCTACTGTAGCGGGGTCCTCCTACGAGCAGTACTTC.

The sample holds many counts of this clonotype. The CDR3 DNA reads as TGTGCCAGCAGCCAAGAGGACACTGAAGCTTTCTTT. Translating gives CASSQEDTEAFF. This chain uses TRBV3-1 with TRBJ1-1; D is uncertain. V was clipped by 0 bases and J by 3 bases, with 2 bases between them. Germline V gene lookup returns CDR1 LGHDT and CDR2 YNNKEL (reference sequence). The CDR3 consists of 12 residues.

V usage is TRBV7-9 and J usage is TRBJ2-7, with 7 bases that match TRBD2. CDR1 SEHNR and CDR2 FQNEAQ come from the germline V gene (reference sequence). The CDR3 consists of 14 residues. V was clipped by 4 bases and J by 6 bases; unmatched bases: 9. The CDR3 DNA sequence: TGTGCCAGCAGCTCGACCCCAACTAGCGCCGAGCAGTACTTC. Translating gives CASSSTPTSAEQYF.